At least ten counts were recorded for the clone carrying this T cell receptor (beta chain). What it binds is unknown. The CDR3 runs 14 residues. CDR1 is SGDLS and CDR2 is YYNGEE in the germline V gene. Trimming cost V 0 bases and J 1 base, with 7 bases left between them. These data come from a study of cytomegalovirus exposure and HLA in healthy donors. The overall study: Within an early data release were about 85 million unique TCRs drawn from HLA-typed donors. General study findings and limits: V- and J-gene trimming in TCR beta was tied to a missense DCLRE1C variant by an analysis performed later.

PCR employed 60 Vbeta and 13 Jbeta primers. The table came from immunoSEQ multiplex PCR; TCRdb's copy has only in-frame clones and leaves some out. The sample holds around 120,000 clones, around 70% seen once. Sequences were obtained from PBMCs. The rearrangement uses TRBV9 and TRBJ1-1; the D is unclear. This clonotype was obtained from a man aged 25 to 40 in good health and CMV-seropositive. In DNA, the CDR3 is TGTGCCAGCAGCGTAGGAGCCCAGAACACTGAAGCTTTCTTT. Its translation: CASSVGAQNTEAFF.